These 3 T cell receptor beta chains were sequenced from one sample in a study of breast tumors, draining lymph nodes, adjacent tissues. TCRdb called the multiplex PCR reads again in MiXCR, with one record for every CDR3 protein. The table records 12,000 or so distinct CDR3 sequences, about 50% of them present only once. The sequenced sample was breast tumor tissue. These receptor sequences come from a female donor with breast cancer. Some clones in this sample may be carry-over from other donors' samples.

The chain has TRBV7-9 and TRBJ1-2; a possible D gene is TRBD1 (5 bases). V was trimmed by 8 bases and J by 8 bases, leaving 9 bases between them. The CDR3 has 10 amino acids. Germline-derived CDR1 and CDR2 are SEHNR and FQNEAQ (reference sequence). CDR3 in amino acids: CASGDRGYTF. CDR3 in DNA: TGTGCCAGCGGGGACCGCGGCTACACCTTC.

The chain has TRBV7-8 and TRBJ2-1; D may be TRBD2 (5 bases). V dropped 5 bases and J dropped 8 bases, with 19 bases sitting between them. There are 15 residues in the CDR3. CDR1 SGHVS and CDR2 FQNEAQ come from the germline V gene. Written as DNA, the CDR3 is TGTGCCAGCAGCGAGACTCTGGGGAGAGCGGATGAGCAGTTCTTC. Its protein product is CASSETLGRADEQFF. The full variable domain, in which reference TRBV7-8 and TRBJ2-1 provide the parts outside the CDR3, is GAGVSQSPRYKVAKRGQDVALRCDPISGHVSLFWYQQALGQGPEFLTYFQNEAQLDKSGLPSDRFFAERPEGSVSTLKIQRTQQEDSAVYLCASSETLGRADEQFFGPGTRLTVL.

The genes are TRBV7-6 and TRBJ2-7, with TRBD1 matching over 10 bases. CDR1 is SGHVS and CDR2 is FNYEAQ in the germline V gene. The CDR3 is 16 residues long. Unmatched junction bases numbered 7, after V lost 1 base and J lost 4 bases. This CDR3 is CASSLEWTGGIYEQYF. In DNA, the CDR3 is TGTGCCAGCAGCTTAGAGTGGACAGGGGGTATTTACGAGCAGTACTTC.